This T cell receptor (beta chain) was captured by sequencing in a study of patients and donors after allogeneic stem cell transplantation. This CDR3 has 12 residues. Between the trimmed V and J ends, which lost 6 bases and 5 bases, there was a span of 7 bases. TCRdb redid the calling of the RT-PCR reads with MiXCR, one entry per CDR3 protein. The table includes about 200,000 distinct CDR3 sequences, 41% detected once. There are many counts of this clonotype. This chain links TRBV12-3 or TRBV12-4 with TRBJ2-2, with unresolved D. This TCR was recovered from a human donor who was either an allogeneic HSCT recipient or a stem cell or donor lymphocyte infusion donor (not recorded which). It is not recorded whose cells these are; they may come from a transplant donor. Sequencing input: blood, either unsorted or a sorted T cell fraction (not recorded which). CDR3 bases: TGTGCCAGCAGCTTGGGTACCGGGGAGCTGTTTTTT. This codes for CASSLGTGELFF.